This T cell receptor beta chain was identified during a study of OX40 agonist ivuxolimab in advanced cancers. Overall study context: It was permissible to have had prior anti-PD-1, anti-PD-L1 or anti-CTLA-4 therapy, and around 40% had some.

The repertoire was sequenced with immunoSEQ multiplex PCR; TCRdb's copy has only in-frame clones and lacks some. The table shows 72,000 or so clones, with around 90% occurring only once. This clonotype was obtained from an adult with an advanced solid tumor such as melanoma, head and neck, liver or kidney cancer. The starting material was CD4+ or CD8+ T cells sorted from blood, obtained in a trial of the OX40 agonist ivuxolimab.

DNA for the CDR3: TGTGCCAGCAGCTTAGGGACTAGCGGGGTGTCCTACAATGAGCAGTTCTTC. Residues: CASSLGTSGVSYNEQFF. V usage is TRBV11-2 and J usage is TRBJ2-1, with 12 positions matching TRBD2. The germline V gene has CDR1 SGHAT and CDR2 FQNNGV. V was clipped by 1 base and J by 1 base; unmatched bases: 2. The CDR3 is 17 residues long.